This T cell receptor (beta chain) was sequenced for a study of T cell responses to AZD1222 COVID-19 vaccine. Study-level points and caveats: Donors, mostly white British, included more females; clonal diversity was possibly underestimated. Among vaccine-associated CD4 TCRs, coverage spanned spike, with dominance at 160-218 and 743-854.

V was clipped by 9 bases and J by 8 bases, with 14 bases between them. Per the germline V gene, CDR1 is LNHDA and CDR2 is SQIVND (reference sequence). CDR3 length equals 13 residues. Assay used: immunoSEQ multiplex PCR; TCRdb lists only in-frame clones, some missing. There are 100,000 to 120,000 clones in the sample; 88% occur only once, and about 1.6% lies in the top ten. With regard to this clone: Its antigen is unknown.

This TCR was sampled from an adult in good health. Sequencing used peripheral blood, obtained on day 0 of AZD1222 vaccination. This sequence joins TRBV19 and TRBJ1-6, with D tentatively TRBD1 (5 bases). In DNA, the CDR3 is TGTGCCAGCGAGGCACGGGGGGATTCACCCCTCCACTTT. It is translated as CASEARGDSPLHF.